Below are 20 T cell receptor beta chains sequenced from a single sample in a study of cytomegalovirus exposure and HLA in healthy donors. With 60 Vbeta and 13 Jbeta primers, the PCR was carried out. The table came from immunoSEQ multiplex PCR; TCRdb's copy has only in-frame clones and leaves some out. Found here are some 120,000 clones, less than 80% of them singletons; the top ten hold 6.5% to 8%. The sequenced sample consisted of PBMCs. Receptors were obtained from a man in his forties or fifties in good health and CMV-seropositive.

V and J are TRBV9 and TRBJ1-2; 8 bases map to TRBD1. V lost 2 bases and J lost 7; bases outside the gene matches: 7. The CDR3 loop spans 14 amino acids. From germline, CDR1 is SGDLS and CDR2 YYNGEE. The CDR3 region is CASSVMDREFGYTF. The CDR3 DNA sequence: TGTGCCAGCAGCGTGATGGACAGGGAGTTTGGCTACACCTTC.

This clone was counted only a few times. The V gene is TRBV28, the J gene TRBJ1-2; 8 nucleotides line up with TRBD1. Germline trimming cut 1 base from V and 9 bases from J; bases unmatched to any gene: 13. Germline V CDR1 and CDR2: MDHEN, SYDVKM. This CDR3 contains 16 residues. This CDR3 reads CASSLLPRQGPSSYTF. The CDR3 DNA reads TGTGCCAGCAGTTTATTGCCCCGACAGGGGCCCTCGAGCTACACCTTC.

This clone appeared a few times. The genes are TRBV5-1 and TRBJ2-1; 12 bases map to TRBD2. The CDR3 has 16 amino acids. Germline-derived CDR1 and CDR2 are SGHRS and YFSETQ. J gave up 10 bases and V 0 bases, and 8 bases lay outside the gene matches. The CDR3 region has the DNA TGCGCCAGCAGCTTGGATCCTAGCGGGGGGGCTGGAGAGCAGTTCTTC. Its translation: CASSLDPSGGAGEQFF.

V and J are TRBV14 and TRBJ1-2, with D possibly being TRBD1 (6 bases). The CDR3 totals 13 residues. V lost 2 bases, J lost 7 bases, and 11 bases lay in between. CDR1 and CDR2 from the germline V gene are SGHDN and FVKESK. The DNA of the CDR3 is TGTGCCAGCAGCCAAAACTACAGGGTTGGCTACACCTTC. As protein: CASSQNYRVGYTF. Complete variable domain (other parts from reference TRBV14 and TRBJ1-2): EAGVTQFPSHSVIEKGQTVTLRCDPISGHDNLYWYRRVMGKEIKFLLHFVKESKQDESGMPNNRFLAERTGGTYSTLKVQPAELEDSGVYFCASSQNYRVGYTFGSGTRLTVV.

The genes are TRBV29-1 and TRBJ1-2, with 8 bases aligning to TRBD1. In germline, CDR1 is SQVTM, CDR2 ANQGSEA. The trim removed 2 bases at V and 4 bases at J, leaving 6 bases unmatched. The CDR3 extends over 14 amino acids. CDR3 in amino acids: CSVEKGDRGYGYTF. The CDR3 DNA reads as TGCAGCGTTGAAAAAGGCGACAGGGGCTATGGCTACACCTTC.

The chain recombines TRBV13 with TRBJ2-5, with TRBD1 matching 8 bases. V lost 5 bases to trimming and J lost 4 bases; unmatched junction nucleotides: 6. Germline V lookup: CDR1 PRHDT, CDR2 FYEKMQ (reference sequence). This CDR3 is 14 amino acids long. CDR3 protein: CASSPGQGRETQYF. The CDR3 coding sequence is TGTGCCAGCAGCCCCGGACAGGGTCGAGAGACCCAGTACTTC.

J is TRBJ2-7 and V is TRBV4-1, with TRBD1 identical over 12 bases. This CDR3 has 15 amino acids. V trimming: 5 bases; J trimming: 6 bases; junction bases outside the gene matches: 8. The germline CDR1 and CDR2 sequences are MGHRA and YSYEKL. CDR3 residues: CASSGTGGVFPEQYF. Here the CDR3 DNA reads TGCGCCAGCAGCGGGACAGGGGGCGTCTTTCCCGAGCAGTACTTC.

The chain links TRBV19 to TRBJ1-5; the D is unclear. Trimming removed 5 bases from V and 4 bases from J, with 6 bases in between. The CDR3 consists of 12 residues. The germline CDR1 and CDR2 sequences are LNHDA and SQIVND (reference sequence). The CDR3 nucleotides are TGTGCCAGTAGTGATACTAATCAGCCCCAGCATTTT. The encoded protein is CASSDTNQPQHF. The full variable domain, with the rest looked up from reference TRBV19 and TRBJ1-5, is DGGITQSPKYLFRKEGQNVTLSCEQNLNHDAMYWYRQDPGQGLRLIYYSQIVNDFQKGDIAEGYSVSREKKESFPLTVTSAQKNPTAFYLCASSDTNQPQHFGDGTRLSIL.

The gene calls are TRBV7-2 and TRBJ2-7; tentatively, D is TRBD1 (6 bases). Germline V lookup: CDR1 SGHTA, CDR2 FQGNSA. V lost 5 bases, J lost 6 bases, and 14 bases lay in between. This CDR3 is 13 amino acids long. For the CDR3, the DNA is TGTGCCAGCAGCCTCCGACAGGATTCCGAGCAGTACTTC. Translating gives CASSLRQDSEQYF.

In its sample, this clone was seen a few times. The chain carries TRBV5-6 and TRBJ2-2; the match to TRBD1 covers 8 bases. Germline CDR1 reads SGHDT; CDR2 reads YYEEEE. V was clipped by 0 bases and J by 5 bases; unmatched bases: 3. The CDR3 has 15 residues. The CDR3 coding sequence is TGTGCCAGCAGCTTGGTGGACAGGGTTACCGGGGAGCTGTTTTTT. It encodes CASSLVDRVTGELFF.

The gene calls are TRBV29-1 and TRBJ2-5; D might be TRBD1 (6 bases). In germline, CDR1 is SQVTM, CDR2 ANQGSEA. The V end lost 6 bases, the J end lost 6 bases, and 14 bases lay between the germline ends. The CDR3 runs 12 residues. CDR3 sequence reads: CSVEQGPKTQYF. CDR3 DNA: TGCAGCGTGGAACAGGGCCCAAAGACCCAGTACTTC.

The rearrangement uses TRBV11-3 and TRBJ1-1, with D uncertain. Trimming took 1 base from V and 0 from J, leaving 9 bases between them. The germline CDR1 and CDR2 sequences are SGHNT and YENEEA. The CDR3 is 15 residues long. CDR3 DNA sequence: TGTGCCAGCAGCTTAGGAGGGTCGATGAACACTGAAGCTTTCTTT. Its protein product is CASSLGGSMNTEAFF.

The gene calls are TRBV30 and TRBJ2-1, with 8 bases identical to TRBD2. V gave up 6 bases and J gave up 0 bases; unmatched junction bases: 4. Germline V CDR1 and CDR2: GTSNPN, SVGIG (reference sequence). This CDR3 comprises 14 residues. CDR3 nucleotides: TGTGCCTGCACGGGGGGGAGCTCCTACAATGAGCAGTTCTTC. As protein: CACTGGSSYNEQFF.

This clone appeared once. This rearrangement joins TRBV10-1 to TRBJ2-7, with TRBD1 matching over 10 bases. The CDR3 is 16 amino acids. The germline CDR1 and CDR2 sequences are WNHNN and SYGVQD (reference sequence). Germline trimming cut 0 bases from V and 2 bases from J; bases unmatched to any gene: 4. The CDR3 region is CASSESGQGLAYEQYF. The CDR3 nucleotides are TGCGCCAGCAGTGAGTCGGGACAGGGGTTAGCCTACGAGCAGTACTTC.

The rearrangement links TRBV13 to TRBJ2-5, with 11 bases lining up with TRBD2. Germline CDR1 PRHDT, CDR2 FYEKMQ (reference sequence). Germline trimming cut 3 bases from V and 5 bases from J; bases unmatched to any gene: 2. This CDR3 has 14 residues. The CDR3 loop reads CASSLTSGVETQYF. Here the CDR3 DNA reads TGTGCCAGCAGCTTGACTAGCGGGGTGGAGACCCAGTACTTC.

V usage is TRBV28 and J usage is TRBJ2-7; D is ambiguous. The germline CDR1 and CDR2 sequences are MDHEN and SYDVKM. Deletions cut 2 bases from V and 7 bases from J, with 9 bases between. The CDR3 length is 12 residues. The CDR3 sequence is CASSLTRREQYF. For the CDR3, the DNA is TGTGCCAGCAGTTTAACCCGGCGGGAGCAGTACTTC.

The chain joins TRBV28 to TRBJ2-2, with D unclear. The CDR3 runs 18 residues. CDR1 is MDHEN and CDR2 is SYDVKM in the germline V gene. With 6 bases removed from V and 0 bases from J, the gap between germline ends came to 20 bases. Written as DNA, the CDR3 is TGTGCCAGCAGACCCCTTACAGTCCCCCGAACGAACACCGGGGAGCTGTTTTTT. It is translated as CASRPLTVPRTNTGELFF.

Only a few counts were recorded for this clone. The chain joins TRBV13 to TRBJ1-4, with TRBD1 as a possible D gene (5 bases). This CDR3 spans 17 amino acids. V was trimmed by 3 bases and J by 4 bases, leaving 18 bases between them. Germline CDR1 and CDR2: PRHDT and FYEKMQ (reference sequence). The CDR3 is CASSLGREWAYNEKLFF. CDR3 in DNA: TGTGCCAGCAGCTTGGGCAGGGAATGGGCTTATAATGAAAAACTGTTTTTT.

This chain connects TRBV11-2 to TRBJ2-7; D gene unclear. This CDR3 is 13 amino acids long. Germline assignment: CDR1 SGHAT and CDR2 FQNNGV. With 0 bases removed from V and 1 base from J, the gap between germline ends came to 4 bases. Here the CDR3 DNA reads TGTGCCAGCAGCTTAGACAGTTCCTACGAGCAGTACTTC. It encodes CASSLDSSYEQYF.

V usage is TRBV6-6 and J usage is TRBJ1-6, with D perhaps TRBD1 (6 bases). Germline CDR1 and CDR2: MNHNY and SVGAGI (reference sequence). V dropped 6 bases and J dropped 6 bases, with 12 bases sitting between them. The CDR3 spans 14 residues. The CDR3 sequence: CASSPGAGNSPLHF. The CDR3 bases are TGTGCCAGCAGCCCAGGGGCAGGTAATTCACCCCTCCACTTT.